This entry concerns a single T cell receptor beta chain. These data originate in a study of blood T cell repertoires in COVID-19. Sequencing was performed with immunoSEQ multiplex PCR; in TCRdb, only in-frame clones are kept and a portion is missing. The sample includes tens of thousands of clones, 88% of them seen just once. Trimming removed 4 bases from V and 7 bases from J; junction bases left unmatched: 14. The CDR3 is 18 amino acids. In germline, CDR1 is SGHVS, CDR2 FQNEAQ. This chain connects TRBV7-8 to TRBJ1-6, with 9 bases lining up with TRBD1. The sample was peripheral blood. The receptor was isolated from a human donor in a cohort sampled during active COVID-19. CDR3 protein: CASSSTTSGTGWNSPLHF. The DNA of the CDR3 is TGTGCCAGCAGCTCTACTACTTCCGGGACAGGGTGGAATTCACCCCTCCACTTT.